These T cell receptor beta chains were read from a single sample in a study of blood T cell repertoires in COVID-19. Only in-frame clones appear in the TCRdb table, and some are missing; sequencing was by immunoSEQ multiplex PCR. The table records roughly 400,000 clones, approximately 89% of them present only once. Sequenced: peripheral blood. Receptors originate from a woman aged 55 to 70 with COVID-19, enrolled during active disease. Both conserved end residues are part of each CDR3. A D gene is named only where the DNA matches it firmly. Clone sizes are given selectively: once, few, many, or a class where the clone is expanded.

NA	TRBJ1-6	TRBV9	TRBD1	CASSPTGQENSPLHF	TGTGCCAGCAGCCCAACGGGACAGGAGAATTCACCCCTCCACTTT
once	TRBJ2-2	TRBV6-5	TRBD1	CAIGQGTGELFF	TGTGCCATCGGACAGGGGACCGGGGAGCTGTTTTTT
NA	TRBJ2-1	TRBV6-5	TRBD2	CASRVAGGWKEFF	TGTGCCAGCAGGGTAGCGGGGGGGTGGAAGGAGTTCTTC
NA	TRBJ2-2	TRBV18	TRBD1	CASSPLGTGLTGELFF	TGTGCCAGCTCACCTCTGGGGACAGGGCTCACCGGGGAGCTGTTTTTT
few	TRBJ1-1	TRBV5-1	NA	CASSTLTGNTEAFF	TGCGCCAGCAGCACGTTGACAGGGAACACTGAAGCTTTCTTT
NA	TRBJ1-2	TRBV27	NA	CASRQTGSYGYTF	TGTGCCAGTCGGCAGACAGGAAGCTATGGCTACACCTTC
NA	TRBJ1-2	TRBV6-5	NA	CASSRGSSNYGYTF	TGTGCCAGCAGCCGAGGATCCTCTAACTATGGCTACACCTTC
NA	TRBJ2-3	TRBV7-2	TRBD2	CASSLGQAGGGTDTQYF	TGTGCCAGCAGCTTAGGACAGGCGGGGGGCGGCACAGATACGCAGTATTTT
NA	TRBJ1-6	TRBV18	TRBD1	CASSPLDRGNSPLHF	TGTGCCAGCTCACCGTTGGACAGGGGGAATTCACCCCTCCACTTT
once	TRBJ2-1	TRBV5-4	TRBD2	CASSGTGTSGVQPYNEQFF	TGTGCCAGCAGCGGAACCGGGACTAGCGGGGTTCAGCCCTACAATGAGCAGTTCTTC
NA	TRBJ2-3	TRBV5-4	NA	CAMETGPKGDTQYF	TGTGCCATGGAGACAGGACCTAAAGGAGATACGCAGTATTTT
few	TRBJ1-3	TRBV7-2	NA	CASSPGSFSGNTIYF	TGTGCCAGCAGCCCGGGGTCTTTCTCTGGAAACACCATATATTTT
NA	TRBJ2-3	TRBV7-3	TRBD2	CASSSSGGSDTQYF	TGTGCCAGCAGCTCGAGCGGGGGCTCAGATACGCAGTATTTT
NA	TRBJ2-1	TRBV14	TRBD2	CASSSGLGDEQFF	TGTGCCAGCAGCTCGGGACTAGGCGATGAGCAGTTCTTC
NA	TRBJ1-1	TRBV4-2	TRBD1	CASSQVWTGGETEAFF	TGTGCCAGCAGCCAAGTATGGACAGGGGGAGAAACTGAAGCTTTCTTT
NA	TRBJ2-5	TRBV29-1	NA	CSVESGTNPQYQETQYF	TGCAGCGTTGAAAGCGGGACAAATCCCCAGTACCAAGAGACCCAGTACTTC
NA	TRBJ2-3	TRBV3-1/TRBV3-2	NA	CASSLKRGTYTDTQYF	TGTGCCAGCAGCCTTAAACGAGGTACTTACACAGATACGCAGTATTTT
NA	TRBJ2-3	TRBV9	NA	CASSVLAHSTDTQYF	TGTGCCAGCAGCGTACTAGCGCATAGCACAGATACGCAGTATTTT
NA	TRBJ2-6	TRBV9	NA	CASSVGQTGANVLTF	TGTGCCAGCAGCGTAGGACAGACTGGGGCCAACGTCCTGACTTTC
NA	TRBJ2-1	TRBV11-2	NA	CASSIAGQHNEQFF	TGTGCCAGCAGCATTGCCGGACAGCACAATGAGCAGTTCTTC
NA	TRBJ2-5	TRBV24-1	NA	CATSRRLATQETQYF	TGTGCCACCAGTCGGCGGCTAGCTACCCAAGAGACCCAGTACTTC
NA	TRBJ1-3	TRBV12-5	NA	CASGLGPGGGNTIYF	TGTGCTAGTGGTTTGGGCCCCGGCGGCGGAAACACCATATATTTT
NA	TRBJ2-1	TRBV7-3	NA	CASSLSGNHYNEQFF	TGTGCCAGCAGCTTATCAGGGAATCATTACAATGAGCAGTTCTTC